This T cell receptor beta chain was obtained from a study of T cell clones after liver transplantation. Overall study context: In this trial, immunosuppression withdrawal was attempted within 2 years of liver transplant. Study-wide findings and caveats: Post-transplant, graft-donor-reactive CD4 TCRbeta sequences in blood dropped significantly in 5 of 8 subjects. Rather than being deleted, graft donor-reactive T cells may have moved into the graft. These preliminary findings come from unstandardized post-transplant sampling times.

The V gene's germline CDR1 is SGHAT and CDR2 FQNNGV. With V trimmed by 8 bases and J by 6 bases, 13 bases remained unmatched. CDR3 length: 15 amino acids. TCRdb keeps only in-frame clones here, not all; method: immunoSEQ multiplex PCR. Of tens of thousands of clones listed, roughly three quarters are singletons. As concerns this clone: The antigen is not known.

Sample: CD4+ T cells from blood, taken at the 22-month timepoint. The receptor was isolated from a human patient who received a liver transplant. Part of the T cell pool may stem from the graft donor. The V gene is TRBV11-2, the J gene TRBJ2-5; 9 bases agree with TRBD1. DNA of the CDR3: TGTGCCAGCTCGGATCGGGGACAGGGTAGGAAGACCCAGTACTTC. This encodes CASSDRGQGRKTQYF.